Reported below is one T cell receptor (beta chain). The antigen remains undetermined. The method was immunoSEQ multiplex PCR; TCRdb's version includes in-frame clones alone and lacks a portion of them. The profile shows 130,000 or so clones, approximately 90% of them singletons. V was trimmed by 6 bases and J by 5 bases, leaving 19 bases between them. Germline V lookup: CDR1 SNHLY, CDR2 FYNNEI. The CDR3 is 15 amino acids. The sample comes from a study of graft-versus-host responses after intestinal transplantation. Study as a whole: Isolated intestinal, liver-intestinal, or multivisceral transplants were what recipients had. Induction using anti-thymocyte globulin, followed by tacrolimus and steroids for about 3 years, was given to all recipients.

Study-wide points: Marrow from the recipient contained GvH clones, some of which had appeared first in ileum or blood. Patients who carried graft-donor T cell macrochimerism also had high graft-versus-host to host-versus-graft clonal ratios in their allografts.

The TCR sequence derives from a human donor who received an intestinal transplant. The rearrangement uses TRBV2 and TRBJ2-5, with D possibly being TRBD1 (6 bases). Specimen: unstimulated CD4+ T cells sorted from spleen or lymph node cells, collected before intestinal transplant. The CDR3 region is CASRLKQGSRETQYF. The CDR3, as DNA: TGTGCCAGCAGGCTTAAGCAGGGGTCGAGGGAGACCCAGTACTTC.